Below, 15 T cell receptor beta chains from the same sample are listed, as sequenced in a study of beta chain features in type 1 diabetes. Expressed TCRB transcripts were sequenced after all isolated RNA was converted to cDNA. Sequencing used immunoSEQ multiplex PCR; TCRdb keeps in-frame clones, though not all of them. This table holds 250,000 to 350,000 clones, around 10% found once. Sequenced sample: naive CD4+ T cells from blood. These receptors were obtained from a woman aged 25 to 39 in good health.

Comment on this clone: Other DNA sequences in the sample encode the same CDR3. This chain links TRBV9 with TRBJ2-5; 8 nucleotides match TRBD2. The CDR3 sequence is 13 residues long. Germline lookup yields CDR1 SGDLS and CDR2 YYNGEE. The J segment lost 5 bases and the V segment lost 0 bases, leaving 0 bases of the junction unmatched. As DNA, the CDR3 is TGTGCCAGCAGCGTAGCGGGAGGGGAGACCCAGTACTTC. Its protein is CASSVAGGETQYF.

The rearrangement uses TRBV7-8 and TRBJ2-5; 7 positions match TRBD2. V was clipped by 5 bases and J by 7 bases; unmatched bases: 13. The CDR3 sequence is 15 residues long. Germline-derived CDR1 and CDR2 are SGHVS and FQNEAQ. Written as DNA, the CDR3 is TGTGCCAGCAGCCCGTCCGGGACTACGGGCCCGACCCAGTACTTC. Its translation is CASSPSGTTGPTQYF.

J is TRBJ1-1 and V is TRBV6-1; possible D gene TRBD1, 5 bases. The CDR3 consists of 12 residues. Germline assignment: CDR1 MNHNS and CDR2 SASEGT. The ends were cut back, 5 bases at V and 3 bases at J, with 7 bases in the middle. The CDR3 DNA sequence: TGTGCCAGCAGTTGGGGCGACACTGAAGCTTTCTTT. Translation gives CASSWGDTEAFF.

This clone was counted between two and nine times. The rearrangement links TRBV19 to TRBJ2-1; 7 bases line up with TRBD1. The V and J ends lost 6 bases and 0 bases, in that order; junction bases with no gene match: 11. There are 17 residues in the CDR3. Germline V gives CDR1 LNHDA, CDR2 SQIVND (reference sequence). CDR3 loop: CASSLLPGQSSYNEQFF. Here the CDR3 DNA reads TGTGCCAGTAGCCTTTTGCCGGGACAGAGCTCCTACAATGAGCAGTTCTTC.

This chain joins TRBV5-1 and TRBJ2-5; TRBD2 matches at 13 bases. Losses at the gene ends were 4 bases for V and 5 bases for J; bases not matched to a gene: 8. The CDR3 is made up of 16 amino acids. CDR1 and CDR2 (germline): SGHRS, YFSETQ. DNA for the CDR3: TGCGCCAGCAGCACACGGACTAGCGGGGGCGGGGAGACCCAGTACTTC. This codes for CASSTRTSGGGETQYF.

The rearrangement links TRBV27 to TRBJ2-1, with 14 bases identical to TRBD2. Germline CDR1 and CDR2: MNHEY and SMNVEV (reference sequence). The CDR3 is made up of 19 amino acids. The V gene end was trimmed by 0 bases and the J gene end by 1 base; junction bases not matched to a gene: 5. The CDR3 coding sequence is TGTGCCAGCAGTTTATCTTCCGGGACTAGCGGGAGATCCTACAATGAGCAGTTCTTC. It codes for CASSLSSGTSGRSYNEQFF.

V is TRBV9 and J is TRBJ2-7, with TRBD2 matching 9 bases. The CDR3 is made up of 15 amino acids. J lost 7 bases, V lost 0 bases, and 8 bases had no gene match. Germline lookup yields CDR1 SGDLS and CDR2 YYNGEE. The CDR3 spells CASSVAAGGPGEQYF. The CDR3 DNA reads TGTGCCAGCAGCGTAGCTGCGGGAGGGCCGGGGGAGCAGTACTTC. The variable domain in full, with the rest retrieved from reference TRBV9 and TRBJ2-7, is DSGVTQTPKHLITATGQRVTLRCSPRSGDLSVYWYQQSLDQGLQFLIQYYNGEERAKGNILERFSAQQFPDLHSELNLSSLELGDSALYFCASSVAAGGPGEQYFGPGTRLTVT.

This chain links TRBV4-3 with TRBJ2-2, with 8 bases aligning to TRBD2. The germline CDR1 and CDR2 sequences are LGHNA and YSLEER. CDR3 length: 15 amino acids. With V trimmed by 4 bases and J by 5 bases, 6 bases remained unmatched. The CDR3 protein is CASSPRGGGTGELFF. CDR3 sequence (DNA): TGCGCCAGCAGCCCCCGGGGGGGAGGGACCGGGGAGCTGTTTTTT.

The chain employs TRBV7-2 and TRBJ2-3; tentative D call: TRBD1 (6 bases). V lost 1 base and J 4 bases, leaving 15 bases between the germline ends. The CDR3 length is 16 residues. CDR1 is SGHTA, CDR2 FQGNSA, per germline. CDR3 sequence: CASSLVGSKGADTQYF. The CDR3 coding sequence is TGTGCCAGCAGCTTAGTAGGATCCAAGGGGGCAGATACGCAGTATTTT.

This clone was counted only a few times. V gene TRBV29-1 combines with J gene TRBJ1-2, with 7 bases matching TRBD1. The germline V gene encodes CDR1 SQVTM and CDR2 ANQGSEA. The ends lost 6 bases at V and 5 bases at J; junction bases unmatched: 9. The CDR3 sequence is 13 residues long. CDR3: CSVPGAGGYGYTF. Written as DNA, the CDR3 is TGCAGCGTGCCGGGCGCAGGGGGGTATGGCTACACCTTC.

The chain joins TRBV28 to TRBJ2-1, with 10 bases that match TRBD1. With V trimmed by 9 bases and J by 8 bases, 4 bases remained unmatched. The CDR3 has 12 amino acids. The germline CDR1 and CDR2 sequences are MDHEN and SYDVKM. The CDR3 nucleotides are TGTGCCAGTCAGACAGGGGGCGATGAGCAGTTCTTC. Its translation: CASQTGGDEQFF.

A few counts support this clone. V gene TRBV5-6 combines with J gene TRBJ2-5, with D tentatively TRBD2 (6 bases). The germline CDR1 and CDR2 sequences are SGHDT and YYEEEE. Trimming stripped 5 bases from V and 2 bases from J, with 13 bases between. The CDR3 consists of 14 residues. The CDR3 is CASRTRGRQETQYF. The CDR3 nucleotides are TGTGCCAGCAGGACTAGAGGGAGGCAAGAGACCCAGTACTTC.

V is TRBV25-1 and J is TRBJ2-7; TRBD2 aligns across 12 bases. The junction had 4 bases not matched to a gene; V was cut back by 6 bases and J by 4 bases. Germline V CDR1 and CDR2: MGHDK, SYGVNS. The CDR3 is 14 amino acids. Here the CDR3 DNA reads TGTGCCAGCAGGCGGACTAGCGGGACTTACGAGCAGTACTTC. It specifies CASRRTSGTYEQYF.

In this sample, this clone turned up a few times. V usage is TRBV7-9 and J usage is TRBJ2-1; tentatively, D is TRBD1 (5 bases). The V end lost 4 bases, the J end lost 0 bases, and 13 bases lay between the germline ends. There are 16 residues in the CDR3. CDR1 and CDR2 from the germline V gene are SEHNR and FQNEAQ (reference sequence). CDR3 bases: TGTGCCAGCAGCTCGCAGGGCCTCAGCTCCTACAATGAGCAGTTCTTC. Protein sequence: CASSSQGLSSYNEQFF.

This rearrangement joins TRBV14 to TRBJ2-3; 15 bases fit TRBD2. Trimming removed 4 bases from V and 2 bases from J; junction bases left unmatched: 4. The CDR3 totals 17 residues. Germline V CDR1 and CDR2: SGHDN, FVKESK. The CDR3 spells CASSRTSGREVTDTQYF. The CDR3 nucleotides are TGTGCCAGCAGCCGGACTAGCGGGAGGGAGGTCACAGATACGCAGTATTTT. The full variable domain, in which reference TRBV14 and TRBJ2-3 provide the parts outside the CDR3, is EAGVTQFPSHSVIEKGQTVTLRCDPISGHDNLYWYRRVMGKEIKFLLHFVKESKQDESGMPNNRFLAERTGGTYSTLKVQPAELEDSGVYFCASSRTSGREVTDTQYFGPGTRLTVL.